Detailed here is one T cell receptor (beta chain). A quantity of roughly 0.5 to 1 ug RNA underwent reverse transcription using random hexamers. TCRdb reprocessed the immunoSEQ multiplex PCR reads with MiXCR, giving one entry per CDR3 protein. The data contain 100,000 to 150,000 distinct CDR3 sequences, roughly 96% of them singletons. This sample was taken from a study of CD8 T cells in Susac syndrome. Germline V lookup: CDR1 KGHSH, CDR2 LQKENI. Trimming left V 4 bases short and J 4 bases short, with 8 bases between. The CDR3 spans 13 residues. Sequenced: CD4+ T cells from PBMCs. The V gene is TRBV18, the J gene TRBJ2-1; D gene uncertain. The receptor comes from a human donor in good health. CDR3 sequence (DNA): TGTGCCAGCTCACAAAACACGTACAATGAGCAGTTCTTC. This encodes CASSQNTYNEQFF.